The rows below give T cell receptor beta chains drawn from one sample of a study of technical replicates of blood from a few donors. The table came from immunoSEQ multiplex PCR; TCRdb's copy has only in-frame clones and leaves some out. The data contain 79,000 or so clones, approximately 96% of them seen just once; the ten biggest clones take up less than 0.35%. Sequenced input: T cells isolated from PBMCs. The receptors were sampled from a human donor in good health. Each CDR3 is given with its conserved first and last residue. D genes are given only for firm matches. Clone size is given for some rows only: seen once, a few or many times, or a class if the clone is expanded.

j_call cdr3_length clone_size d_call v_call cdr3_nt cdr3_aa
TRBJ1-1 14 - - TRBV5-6 TGTGCCAGCAGCTTTAATGTTTTGAACACTGAAGCTTTCTTT CASSFNVLNTEAFF
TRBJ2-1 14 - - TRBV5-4 TGTGCCAGCAGCCCGACGGGTGCCTGGGATGAGCAGTTCTTC CASSPTGAWDEQFF
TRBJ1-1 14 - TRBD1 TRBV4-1 TGCGCCAGCAGCCCTGGGGACAGAAACACTGAAGCTTTCTTT CASSPGDRNTEAFF
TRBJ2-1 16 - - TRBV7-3 TGTGCCAGCAGCCCCCCGCCCTATCGCTCCTACAATGAGCAGTTCTTC CASSPPPYRSYNEQFF
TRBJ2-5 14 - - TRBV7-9 TGTGCCAGCAGTCCCTTTGGGGGGGCAGAGACCCAGTACTTC CASSPFGGAETQYF
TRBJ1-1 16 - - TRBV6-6 TGTGCCAGCAGCGACCCAGCCGGGGGAATGAACACTGAAGCTTTCTTT CASSDPAGGMNTEAFF
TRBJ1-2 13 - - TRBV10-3 TGTGCCATCAGTGAGTTAACAGGGTATGGCTACACCTTC CAISELTGYGYTF
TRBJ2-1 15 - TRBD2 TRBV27 TGTGCCAGCAGTTTATGGACTAGCAGTTACAATGAGCAGTTCTTC CASSLWTSSYNEQFF
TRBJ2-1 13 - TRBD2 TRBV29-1 TGCAGCGTACGGACTAGCGGGGCAAATGAGCAGTTCTTC CSVRTSGANEQFF
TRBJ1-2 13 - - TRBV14 TGTGCCAGCAGCCAAGGACAAAACTATGGCTACACCTTC CASSQGQNYGYTF
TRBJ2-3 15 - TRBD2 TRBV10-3 TGTGCCATCAGTGAGTCGGGACTAGAAATAGATACGCAGTATTTT CAISESGLEIDTQYF
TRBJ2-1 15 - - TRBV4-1 TGCGCCAGCAGCCAAGACCGCGACTCGGGCAATGAGCAGTTCTTC CASSQDRDSGNEQFF
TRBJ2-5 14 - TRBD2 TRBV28 TGTGCCAGCACCGAGCTAGCGGAGAAAGAGACCCAGTACTTC CASTELAEKETQYF
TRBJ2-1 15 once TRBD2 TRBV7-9 TGTGCCAGCAGTGTACTAGCGGGAGTGCCCAATGAGCAGTTCTTC CASSVLAGVPNEQFF
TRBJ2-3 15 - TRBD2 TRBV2 TGTGCCAGCAGGCTCTTAGCGGGGGGCACAGATACGCAGTATTTT CASRLLAGGTDTQYF
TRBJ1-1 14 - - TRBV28 TGTGCCAGCAGTTTAGATGGGGACTCACTGAAGGCTTTCTTT CASSLDGDSLKAFF
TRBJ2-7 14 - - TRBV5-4 TGTGCCAGCAGCTTTCCAGGGCCAGGCTACGAGCAGTACTTC CASSFPGPGYEQYF
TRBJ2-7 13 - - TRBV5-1 TGCGCCAGCAGCTCATCCCTGAGGGCGGAGCAGTACTTC CASSSSLRAEQYF
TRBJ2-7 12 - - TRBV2 TGTGCCAGCAGTGGACAAATTGGCGAGCAGTACTTC CASSGQIGEQYF
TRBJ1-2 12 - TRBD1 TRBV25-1 TGTGCCAGCAGTCTTGGACAGGGGATCGGGACCTTC CASSLGQGIGTF
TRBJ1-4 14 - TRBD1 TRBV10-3 TGTGCCATCAGTTCGACAGGGATCGATGAAAAACTGTTTTTT CAISSTGIDEKLFF
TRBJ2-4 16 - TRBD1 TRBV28 TGTGCCAGCAGTTTAAGGGACAGACCTCCCAAAAACATTCAGTACTTC CASSLRDRPPKNIQYF
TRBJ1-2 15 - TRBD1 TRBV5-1 TGCGCCAGCAGCTTGTCTCCGGGACAGGGGAATGGCTACACCTTC CASSLSPGQGNGYTF
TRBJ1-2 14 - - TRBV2 TGTGCCAGCAGTGAAACAGGGACCCTCTATGGCTACACCTTC CASSETGTLYGYTF
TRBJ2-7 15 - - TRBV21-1 TGTGCCAGCAGCAGGAGGACTAGCGGCTCCTACGAGCAGTACTTC CASSRRTSGSYEQYF
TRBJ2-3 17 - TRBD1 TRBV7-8 TGTGCCAGCAGCTGGGGGACAGGGGAAATGTACACAGATACGCAGTATTTT CASSWGTGEMYTDTQYF
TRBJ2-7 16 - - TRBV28 TGTGCCAGCAGCTCAGGTGGAGACTACCTTAACTACGAGCAGTACTTC CASSSGGDYLNYEQYF
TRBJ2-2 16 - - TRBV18 TGTGCCAGCTCACGCCCTATGAGGGGGTCGGCCGGGGAGCTGTTTTTT CASSRPMRGSAGELFF
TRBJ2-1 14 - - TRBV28 TGTGCCAGCAGTTTACAGGGCTCCTACAATGAGCAGTTCTTC CASSLQGSYNEQFF
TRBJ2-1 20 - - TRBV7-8 TGTGCCAGCAGCTCCCCCACTCTTATCGGGAGCCTCCTCTCCTACAATGAGCAGTTCTTC CASSSPTLIGSLLSYNEQFF
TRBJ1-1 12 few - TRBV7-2 TGTGCCAGCAGCTTAGCGCCAGGGCGGGCTTTCTTT CASSLAPGRAFF
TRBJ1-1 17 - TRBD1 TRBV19 TGTGCCAGTAGTACCGGGACAGCCCAGGGATGGGTCACTGAAGCTTTCTTT CASSTGTAQGWVTEAFF
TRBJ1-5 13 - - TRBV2 TGTGCCAGTACGGGGAGGGGCAATCAGCCCCAGCATTTT CASTGRGNQPQHF
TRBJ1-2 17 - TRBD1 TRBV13 TGTGCCAGCAGCTTAGGATACCCCAGGGGGACTAACTATGGCTACACCTTC CASSLGYPRGTNYGYTF
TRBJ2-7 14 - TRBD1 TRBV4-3 TGCGCCAGCAGCCTCGGGACAGGGACGGACGAGCAGTACTTC CASSLGTGTDEQYF
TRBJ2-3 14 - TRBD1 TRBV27 TGTGCCAGCCGACAGGGCGGAGCTACAGATACGCAGTATTTT CASRQGGATDTQYF
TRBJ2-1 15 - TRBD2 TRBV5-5 TGTGCCAGCAGCTTCAGCGGGAGCTCTTACAATGAGCAGTTCTTC CASSFSGSSYNEQFF
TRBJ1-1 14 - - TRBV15 TGTGCCACCAGCAGAGATCGGGGGGCTGTTGGAGCTTTCTTT CATSRDRGAVGAFF
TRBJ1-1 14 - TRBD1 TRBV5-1 TGCGCCAGCAGCCTAAACAGGGGGGACACTGAAGCTTTCTTT CASSLNRGDTEAFF
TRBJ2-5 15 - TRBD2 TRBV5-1 TGCGCCAGCAGCTTGGCTCCAGCGGGAGCTGGGACCCAGTACTTC CASSLAPAGAGTQYF
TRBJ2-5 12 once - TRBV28 TGTGCCAGCAGCCAAATTCAAGAGACCCAGTACTTC CASSQIQETQYF
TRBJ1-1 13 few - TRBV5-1 TGCGCCAGCGGTTTACAGGGCCCCCCTGAAGCTTTCTTT CASGLQGPPEAFF
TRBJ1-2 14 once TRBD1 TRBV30 TGTGCCTGGAGTCGGGACAGGACTAACTATGGCTACACCTTC CAWSRDRTNYGYTF
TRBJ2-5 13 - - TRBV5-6 TGTGCCAGCAGCTTGGATCCGGAAGAGACCCAGTACTTC CASSLDPEETQYF
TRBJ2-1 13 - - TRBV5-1 TGCGCCAGCAGCGAAACACTGCAGGGTGTGCGGTTCTTC CASSETLQGVRFF